This paragraph covers one TCR beta chain sequence. This entry belongs to a study of shared clonotypes between healthy human individuals. Sequencing was performed with immunoSEQ multiplex PCR; in TCRdb, only in-frame clones are kept and a portion is missing. The sample lists roughly 2.6 million clones, approximately 94% occurring once. The CDR3 spans 16 residues. Between the trimmed V and J ends, which lost 2 bases and 2 bases, there was a span of 15 bases. The V gene's germline CDR1 is SGHRS and CDR2 YFSETQ. The chain carries TRBV5-1 and TRBJ2-3; D could derive from TRBD1 or TRBD2 (7 bases each). The material sequenced was naive CD4+ T cells sorted from blood. Subset: CD45RA+ positively selected. The sequence was obtained from a man aged 18 to 29 in good health. CDR3 residues: CASSLGRGRATDTQYF. Here the CDR3 DNA reads TGCGCCAGCAGCTTAGGCAGGGGGAGGGCCACAGATACGCAGTATTTT.